These 14 T cell receptor beta chains originate from one sample sequenced in a study of T cell changes during pregnancy in multiple sclerosis. Clones were read by immunoSEQ multiplex PCR, and TCRdb kept only the in-frame ones, dropping some. The sample lists about 68,000 clones, roughly 92% seen once, with over 3.5% in the top ten. Material: peripheral blood, obtained after pregnancy. The receptor source for this set is a female donor in good health, enrolled as a control in a pregnancy study.

V and J are TRBV5-1 and TRBJ1-3; maybe TRBD1 (6 bases). Germline V lookup: CDR1 SGHRS, CDR2 YFSETQ. The CDR3 sequence is 17 residues long. The V end was cut by 0 bases, the J end by 4 bases, with 17 bases between. CDR3 in amino acids: CASSLGWTRDKGNTIYF. DNA of the CDR3: TGCGCCAGCAGCTTGGGGTGGACCCGGGACAAAGGAAACACCATATATTTT.

The chain combines TRBV30 with TRBJ2-3; no firm D call. Germline-derived CDR1 and CDR2 are GTSNPN and SVGIG (reference sequence). CDR3 size: 12 residues. V lost 0 bases and J lost 6, with 7 bases in between. CDR3 DNA sequence: TGTGCCTGGAGTGTACTTCGCGATACGCAGTATTTT. Protein product: CAWSVLRDTQYF.

The chain links TRBV6-4 to TRBJ2-1, with 8 bases identical to TRBD2. The CDR3 sequence is 16 residues long. Germline V gene lookup returns CDR1 MRHNA and CDR2 SNTAGT. V trimming: 6 bases; J trimming: 4 bases; junction bases outside the gene matches: 11. The CDR3 DNA follows: TGTGCCAGCAGCGAGTTCTCTAGCGGGTCGTACAATGAGCAGTTCTTC. Translation: CASSEFSSGSYNEQFF.

This chain joins TRBV28 and TRBJ1-5; D gene unclear. V was cut by 3 bases and J by 2 bases, with 11 bases left in between. The CDR3 loop spans 15 amino acids. Germline lookup yields CDR1 MDHEN and CDR2 SYDVKM. The CDR3 loop reads CASSLHQAGNQPQHF. The CDR3 nucleotides are TGTGCCAGCAGTTTGCATCAAGCCGGCAATCAGCCCCAGCATTTT.

The V and J genes are TRBV7-9 and TRBJ1-4; unclear D gene. Germline V gives CDR1 SEHNR, CDR2 FQNEAQ (reference sequence). V was pared by 5 bases and J by 1 base, with 2 bases between. This CDR3 contains 12 residues. The CDR3 DNA is TGTGCCAGCAGCCTAACTAATGAAAAACTGTTTTTT. This sequence encodes CASSLTNEKLFF.

The chain joins TRBV30 to TRBJ2-1; 9 bases align to TRBD2. Germline CDR1 and CDR2: GTSNPN and SVGIG (reference sequence). V shed 4 bases and J 6 bases; nucleotides not matched to a gene: 4. The CDR3 contains 13 residues. The CDR3 coding sequence is TGTGCCTGGAAGCTAGCGGGATCCAATGAGCAGTTCTTC. The encoded protein is CAWKLAGSNEQFF.

Written as DNA, the CDR3 is TGTGCCAGCAGCCACACCGCTAGCCCTAGCACAGATACGCAGTATTTT. Encoded protein: CASSHTASPSTDTQYF. V is TRBV7-2 and J is TRBJ2-3; perhaps TRBD2 as D (5 bases). Germline CDR1 reads SGHTA; CDR2 reads FQGNSA. This CDR3 has 16 residues. The V and J ends lost 5 bases and 0 bases respectively, with 15 bases between them.

The rearrangement uses TRBV6-1 and TRBJ2-5; D might be TRBD1 (5 bases). The CDR3 loop spans 14 amino acids. Trimming stripped 2 bases from V and 5 bases from J, with 12 bases between. CDR1 is MNHNS and CDR2 is SASEGT in the germline V gene. The CDR3 nucleotides are TGTGCCAGCAGTGAAAGGCAGGGTTGGGAGACCCAGTACTTC. Translated, it gives CASSERQGWETQYF.

The V and J genes are TRBV2 and TRBJ1-1; D call uncertain. This CDR3 spans 14 amino acids. Germline assignment: CDR1 SNHLY and CDR2 FYNNEI. V was trimmed by 4 bases and J by 5 bases, leaving 14 bases between them. This CDR3 is CASSVWSSGTEAFF. The CDR3 nucleotides read TGTGCCAGCAGTGTCTGGTCGTCGGGGACTGAAGCTTTCTTT. The variable domain in full, with the rest retrieved from reference TRBV2 and TRBJ1-1, is EPEVTQTPSHQVTQMGQEVILRCVPISNHLYFYWYRQILGQKVEFLVSFYNNEISEKSEIFDDQFSVERPDGSNFTLKIRSTKLEDSAMYFCASSVWSSGTEAFFGQGTRLTVV.

This clone was found a few times. The chain links TRBV30 to TRBJ1-1; D perhaps matches TRBD1 (6 bases). The CDR3 has 13 amino acids. Trimming cost V 4 bases and J 0 bases, with 9 bases left between them. CDR1 is GTSNPN, CDR2 SVGIG, per germline (reference sequence). CDR3 sequence (DNA): TGTGCCTGGAACAGGGAGATGAACACTGAAGCTTTCTTT. This encodes CAWNREMNTEAFF.

The CDR3 bases are TGTGCCAGCAGTGAATCGCGGGGTAGCTCCTACAATGAGCAGTTCTTC. Translation: CASSESRGSSYNEQFF. This sequence joins TRBV25-1 and TRBJ2-1, with D possibly TRBD2 on 6 matching bases. V was cut by 1 base and J by 0 bases, with 10 bases left in between. Looked up from germline, CDR1 is MGHDK and CDR2 is SYGVNS. The CDR3 runs 16 residues.

V usage is TRBV15 and J usage is TRBJ1-5, with no clear D. CDR1 and CDR2 from the germline V gene are LNHNV and YYDKDF (reference sequence). V lost 8 bases, J lost 2 bases, and 7 bases lay in between. The CDR3 extends over 12 amino acids. CDR3 nucleotide sequence: TGTGCCACCGGACTAGGCAATCAGCCCCAGCATTTT. Translation: CATGLGNQPQHF.

The chain joins TRBV7-9 to TRBJ2-7; D might be TRBD1 (5 bases). V was cut by 4 bases and J by 6 bases, with 16 bases left in between. Germline CDR1 SEHNR, CDR2 FQNEAQ (reference sequence). This CDR3 is 14 amino acids long. The CDR3 region is CASSSRQGALEQYF. The CDR3 coding sequence is TGTGCCAGCAGCTCCCGTCAAGGGGCCCTCGAGCAGTACTTC.

The genes are TRBV21-1 and TRBJ2-3; the listed D gene, TRBD2, was not tested against the DNA. TRBV21-1 is an annotated pseudogene. CDR3 size: 19 residues. CDR3 DNA sequence: TGTGCCAGCAGCAAAAGAGGGGGACTAGCGGGAGGGAGCACAGATACGCAGTATTTT. It translates to CASSKRGGLAGGSTDTQYF.